This entry lists 11 T cell receptor beta chains sequenced from one sample in a study of shared clonotypes between healthy human individuals. The method was immunoSEQ multiplex PCR; TCRdb's version includes in-frame clones alone and lacks a portion of them. The sample shows some 2,000,000 clones, 90% to 95% of them seen only once. Input material: naive CD4+ T cells sorted from blood. The subset: CD45RA+ positively selected. The receptor set was obtained from a man younger than 35 in good health.

This chain links TRBV6-6 with TRBJ1-6, with 7 bases aligning to TRBD1. Looked up from germline, CDR1 is MNHNY and CDR2 is SVGAGI (reference sequence). The CDR3 sequence is 15 residues long. Trimming removed 6 bases from V and 5 bases from J; junction bases left unmatched: 7. DNA for the CDR3: TGTGCCAGCAGGGGTGGACAGGTGGATAATTCACCCCTCCACTTT. Translated, it gives CASRGGQVDNSPLHF.

The rearrangement joins TRBV30 to TRBJ2-3; 8 bases agree with TRBD1. V shed 5 bases, J shed 3 bases, and the junction held 1 base outside the gene matches. From germline, CDR1 is GTSNPN and CDR2 SVGIG (reference sequence). The CDR3 spans 12 residues. The CDR3: CAWDRGTDTQYF. CDR3 in DNA: TGTGCCTGGGACAGGGGTACAGATACGCAGTATTTT. Drawing the rest from reference TRBV30 and TRBJ2-3, the complete variable domain is SQTIHQWPATLVQPVGSPLSLECTVEGTSNPNLYWYRQAAGRGLQLLFYSVGIGQISSEVPQNLSASRPQDRQFILSSKKLLLSDSGFYLCAWDRGTDTQYFGPGTRLTVL.

Concerning this clone itself: A read error may be the cause here, since a much bigger clone is one base away. The chain combines TRBV29-1 with TRBJ2-2, with 8 positions matching TRBD1. From germline, CDR1 is SQVTM and CDR2 ANQGSEA. V dropped 4 bases and J dropped 4; count of bases not matched to a gene: 11. The CDR3 covers 16 residues. The CDR3 spells CSVGDPGTGFTGELFF. CDR3 bases: TGCAGCGTTGGTGACCCCGGGACAGGCTTCACCGGGGAGCTGTTTTTT.

The J gene is TRBJ1-5, the V gene TRBV25-1, with TRBD1 identical over 8 bases. The V segment lost 1 base and the J segment 0 bases; nucleotides outside the gene matches: 5. Germline CDR1 and CDR2: MGHDK and SYGVNS. CDR3 size: 17 residues. The CDR3 coding sequence is TGTGCCAGCAGTGAATTTAGGGACAGGTATAGCAATCAGCCCCAGCATTTT. The encoded protein is CASSEFRDRYSNQPQHF.

The CDR3 reads CASSYSGIGNEKLFF. CDR3 sequence (DNA): TGTGCCAGCAGTTACTCCGGGATTGGGAATGAAAAACTGTTTTTT. The chain couples TRBV6-5 to TRBJ1-4; no reliable D call. CDR1 and CDR2 from the germline V gene are MNHEY and SVGAGI. The CDR3 totals 15 residues. V lost 0 bases and J lost 5, with 10 bases in between.

The rearrangement joins TRBV6-5 to TRBJ2-1; 7 bases agree with TRBD2. CDR3 length: 16 amino acids. The V gene end was trimmed by 2 bases and the J gene end by 2 bases; junction bases not matched to a gene: 6. Germline values: CDR1 MNHEY, CDR2 SVGAGI. Here the CDR3 DNA reads TGTGCCAGCAGTTACGGCGGGAGTGTCACCTACAATGAGCAGTTCTTC. Translated, it gives CASSYGGSVTYNEQFF.

In the case of this clone: A much bigger clone sits one base away, suggesting this may be a read error. The same CDR3 arises from other DNA sequences in this sample as well. J is TRBJ1-4 and V is TRBV30; unclear D gene. From germline, CDR1 is GTSNPN and CDR2 SVGIG (reference sequence). CDR3 length: 12 residues. The CDR3: CAWSAMGEKLFF. The CDR3 DNA sequence: TGTGCCTGGAGCGCGATGGGTGAAAAGCTGTTTTTT.

The rearrangement links TRBV5-4 to TRBJ2-5; 7 bases agree with TRBD2. The CDR3 loop spans 13 amino acids. V gave up 6 bases and J gave up 4 bases; unmatched junction bases: 6. The germline V gene has CDR1 SGHNT and CDR2 YYREEE (reference sequence). The CDR3 coding sequence is TGTGCCAGCAAACAAGGACTAGTAGAGACCCAGTACTTC. As protein: CASKQGLVETQYF.

In this sample, this clone turned up a few times. The J gene is TRBJ1-2, the V gene TRBV2, with D maybe TRBD1 (5 bases). This CDR3 contains 11 residues. Germline-derived CDR1 and CDR2 are SNHLY and FYNNEI. With 6 bases removed from V and 5 bases from J, the gap between germline ends came to 7 bases. The DNA for the CDR3 is TGTGCCAGCAGGCAGGGATATGGCTACACCTTC. Translation gives CASRQGYGYTF.

V gene TRBV18 combines with J gene TRBJ2-1, with 9 bases that match TRBD2. The J segment lost 4 bases and the V segment lost 4 bases, leaving 17 bases of the junction unmatched. CDR1 and CDR2 (germline): KGHSH, LQKENI. The CDR3 is 19 amino acids. CDR3 sequence (DNA): TGTGCCAGCTCACGAGGAAGCGCGCGGGAGGGCCGGGGTTACAATGAGCAGTTCTTC. It encodes CASSRGSAREGRGYNEQFF.

In regard to this clone: A single base separates this from a much larger clone, so it may be a read error. The same CDR3 also results from other DNA sequences found in this sample. The V gene is TRBV5-1, the J gene TRBJ1-1, with a tentative D call TRBD1 (6 bases). The CDR3 length is 13 residues. V dropped 0 bases and J dropped 4 bases, with 7 bases sitting between them. The V gene's germline CDR1 is SGHRS and CDR2 YFSETQ. The CDR3 DNA follows: TGCGCCAGCAGCTTGGAGGGGGTCACTGAAGCTTTCTTT. Its protein product is CASSLEGVTEAFF.